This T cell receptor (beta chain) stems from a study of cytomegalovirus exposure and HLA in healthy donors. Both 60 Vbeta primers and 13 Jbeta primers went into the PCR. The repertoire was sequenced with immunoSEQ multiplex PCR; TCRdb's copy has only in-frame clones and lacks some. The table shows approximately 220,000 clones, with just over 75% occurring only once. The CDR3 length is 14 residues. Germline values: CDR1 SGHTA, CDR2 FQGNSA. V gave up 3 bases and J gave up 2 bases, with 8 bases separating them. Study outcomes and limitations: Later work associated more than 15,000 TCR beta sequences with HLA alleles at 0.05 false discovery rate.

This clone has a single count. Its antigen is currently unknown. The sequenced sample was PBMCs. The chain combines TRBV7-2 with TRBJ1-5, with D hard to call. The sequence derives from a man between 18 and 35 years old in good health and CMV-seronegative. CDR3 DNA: TGTGCCAGCAGCTTTCGGGAGGGCAATCAGCCCCAGCATTTT. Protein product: CASSFREGNQPQHF.